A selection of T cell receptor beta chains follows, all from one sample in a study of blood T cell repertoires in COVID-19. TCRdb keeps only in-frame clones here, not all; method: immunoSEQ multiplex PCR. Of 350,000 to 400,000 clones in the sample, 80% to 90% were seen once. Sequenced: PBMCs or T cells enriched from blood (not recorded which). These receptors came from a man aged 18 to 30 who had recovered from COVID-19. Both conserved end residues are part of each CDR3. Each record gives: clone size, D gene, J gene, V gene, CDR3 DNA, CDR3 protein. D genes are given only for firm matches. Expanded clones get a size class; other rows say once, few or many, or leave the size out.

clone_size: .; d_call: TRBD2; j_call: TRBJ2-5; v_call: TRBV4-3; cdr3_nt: TGCGCCAGCAGCCAAGAACGGGCTAGCGGGAGAGTGGGGGCCCAAGAGACCCAGTACTTC; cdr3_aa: CASSQERASGRVGAQETQYF
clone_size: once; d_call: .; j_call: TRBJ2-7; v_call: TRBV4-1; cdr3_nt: TGCGCCAGCAGCCAAGCAGGAGGGTCGACCTACGAGCAGTACTTC; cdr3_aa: CASSQAGGSTYEQYF
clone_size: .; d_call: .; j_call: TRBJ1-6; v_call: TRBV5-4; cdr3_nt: TGTGCCAGCAGCTTGGAAGGGGCCGGTAATTCACCCCTCCACTTT; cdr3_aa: CASSLEGAGNSPLHF
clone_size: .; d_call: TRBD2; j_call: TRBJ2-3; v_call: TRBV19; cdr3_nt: TGTGCCAGCCGTAGCGGGAGCACAGATACGCAGTATTTT; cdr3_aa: CASRSGSTDTQYF
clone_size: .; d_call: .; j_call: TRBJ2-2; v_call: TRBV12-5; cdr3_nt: TGTGCTAGTGGTTTATACTACACCGGGGAGCTGTTTTTT; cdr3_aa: CASGLYYTGELFF
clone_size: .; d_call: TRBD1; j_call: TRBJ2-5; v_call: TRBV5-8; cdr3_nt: TGTGCCAGCAGCTTGAAGGGACAGTACCAAGAGACCCAGTACTTC; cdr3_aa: CASSLKGQYQETQYF
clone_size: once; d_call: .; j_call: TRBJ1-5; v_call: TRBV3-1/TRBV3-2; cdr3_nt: TGTGCCAGCAGCCAAGGACAGAATAGCAATCAGCCCCAGCATTTT; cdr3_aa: CASSQGQNSNQPQHF
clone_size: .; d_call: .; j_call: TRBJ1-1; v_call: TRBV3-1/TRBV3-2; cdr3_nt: TGTGCCAGCAGCCAGGTCAAGTCGATGGAGTTT; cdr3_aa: CASSQVKSMEF
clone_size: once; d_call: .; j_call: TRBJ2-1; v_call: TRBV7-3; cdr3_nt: TGTGCCAGCAGCCCCATGCCGGGGGGCGCAAGCTTCTACAATGAGCAGTTCTTC; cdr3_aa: CASSPMPGGASFYNEQFF
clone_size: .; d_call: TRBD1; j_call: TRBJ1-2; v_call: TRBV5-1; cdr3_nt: TGCGCCAGCAGCTTCACAGGGGGGGAGTTTGGCTACACCTTC; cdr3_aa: CASSFTGGEFGYTF
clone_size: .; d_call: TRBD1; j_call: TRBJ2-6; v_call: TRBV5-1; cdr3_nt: TGCGCCTCGCTGGGACAGGTGGCTGGGGCCAACGTCCTGACTTTC; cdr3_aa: CASLGQVAGANVLTF
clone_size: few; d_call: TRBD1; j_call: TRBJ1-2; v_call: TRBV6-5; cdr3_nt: TGTGCCAGCAGTTTCACAGGGGGCGGGGGCTACACCTTC; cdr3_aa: CASSFTGGGGYTF
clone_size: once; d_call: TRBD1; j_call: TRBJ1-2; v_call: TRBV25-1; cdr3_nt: TGTGCCAGCAGGGCAACAGGGGCCGCGAATGGCTACACCTTC; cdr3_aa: CASRATGAANGYTF
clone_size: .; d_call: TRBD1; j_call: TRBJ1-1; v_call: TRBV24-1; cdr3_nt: TGTGCCACCAGTGAACGGCAGGGGGCTCGGGCTTTCTTT; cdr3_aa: CATSERQGARAFF
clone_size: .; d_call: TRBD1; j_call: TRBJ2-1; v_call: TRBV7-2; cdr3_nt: TGTGCCAGCAGCTTAGTCGGGGACAGGGGGCAGTTCTTC; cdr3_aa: CASSLVGDRGQFF
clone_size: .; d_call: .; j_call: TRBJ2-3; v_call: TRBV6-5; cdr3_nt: TGTGCCAGCAGTTACTTAAGGGCGGGGAACACAGATACGCAGTATTTT; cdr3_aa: CASSYLRAGNTDTQYF
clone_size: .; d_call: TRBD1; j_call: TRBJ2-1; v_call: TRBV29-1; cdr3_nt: TGCAGCGTTACAGGGGCTTACTACAATGAGCAGTTCTTC; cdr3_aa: CSVTGAYYNEQFF
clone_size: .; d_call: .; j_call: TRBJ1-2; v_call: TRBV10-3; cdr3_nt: TGTGCCATCAGTGAGTCCAGGGAGGGAATTTATGGCTACACCTTC; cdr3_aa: CAISESREGIYGYTF
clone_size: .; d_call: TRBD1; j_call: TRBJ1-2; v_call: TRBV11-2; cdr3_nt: TGTGCCAGCAGCCTAACCGGGACAGGGGGCGCGCACTATGGCTACACCTTC; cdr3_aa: CASSLTGTGGAHYGYTF
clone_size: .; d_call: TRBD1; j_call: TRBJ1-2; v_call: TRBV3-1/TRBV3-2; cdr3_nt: TGTGCCAGCAGCCGAGGACAGGGAAACTATGGCTACACCTTC; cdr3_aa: CASSRGQGNYGYTF
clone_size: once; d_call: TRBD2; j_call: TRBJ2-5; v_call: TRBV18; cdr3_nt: TGTGCCAGCTCACGTCAGGACTGGGCGGGAGGCGAGACCCAGTACTTC; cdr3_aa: CASSRQDWAGGETQYF
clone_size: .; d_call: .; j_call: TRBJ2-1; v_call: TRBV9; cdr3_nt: TGTGCCAGCAGCCCCCCCAGGGCAGCCAATGAGCAGTTCTTC; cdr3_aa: CASSPPRAANEQFF
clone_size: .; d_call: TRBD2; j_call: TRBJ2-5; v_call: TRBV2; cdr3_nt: TGTGCCATTAGCGGGGGGGCAAATCCAGAGACCCAGTACTTC; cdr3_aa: CAISGGANPETQYF
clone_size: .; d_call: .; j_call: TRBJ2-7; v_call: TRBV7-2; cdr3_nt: TGTGCCAGCAGCTTTCTCCCAAACAGGTCCCTCTCCTACGAGCAGTACTTC; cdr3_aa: CASSFLPNRSLSYEQYF
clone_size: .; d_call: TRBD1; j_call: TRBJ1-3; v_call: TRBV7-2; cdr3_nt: TGTGCCAGCAGCTTAAGGACAGGGAGTGGAAACACCATATATTTT; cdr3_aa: CASSLRTGSGNTIYF
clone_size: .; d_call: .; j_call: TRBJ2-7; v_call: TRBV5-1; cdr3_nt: TGCGCCAGCAGTCAGGCCCACTCCTACGAGCAGTACTTC; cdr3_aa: CASSQAHSYEQYF
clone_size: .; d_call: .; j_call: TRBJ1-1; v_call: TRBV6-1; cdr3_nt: TGTGCCAGCAGTGAAGGGGGCCCGGGTCGAACTGAAGCTTTCTTT; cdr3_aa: CASSEGGPGRTEAFF
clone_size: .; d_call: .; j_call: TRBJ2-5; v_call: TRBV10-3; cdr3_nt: TGTGCCATCAGTGAGCCAGTCGCCAGGACCGGACTGAAACAAGAGACCCAGTACTTC; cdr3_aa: CAISEPVARTGLKQETQYF
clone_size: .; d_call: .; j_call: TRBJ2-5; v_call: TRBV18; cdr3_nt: TGTGCCAGCTCAACATATACAGGGTACCAAGAGACCCAGTACTTC; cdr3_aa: CASSTYTGYQETQYF
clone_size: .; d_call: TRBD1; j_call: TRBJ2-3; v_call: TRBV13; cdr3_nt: TGTGCCAGCAGCTTAAGGGGACAGGGAGATTTCACAGATACGCAGTATTTT; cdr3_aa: CASSLRGQGDFTDTQYF
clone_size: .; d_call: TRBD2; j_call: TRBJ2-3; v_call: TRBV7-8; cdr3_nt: TGTGCCAGCAGCCCCCGAATGGGGAGCGGGGGGGCGTCAGATACGCAGTATTTT; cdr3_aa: CASSPRMGSGGASDTQYF
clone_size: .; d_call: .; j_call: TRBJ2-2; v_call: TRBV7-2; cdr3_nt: TGTGCCAGCAGTGAGGACAGTGGAAACACCGGGGAGCTGTTTTTT; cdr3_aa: CASSEDSGNTGELFF
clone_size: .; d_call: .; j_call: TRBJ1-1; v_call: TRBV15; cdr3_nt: TGTGCCACCAGCAGAGAAGCGAATGAAGCTTTCTTT; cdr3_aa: CATSREANEAFF